This TCR beta chain was captured by sequencing in a study of early T cells in non-severe SARS-CoV-2 infection. About the study: Chains from this unsorted whole-blood bulk RNA could not be paired.

This clonotype came up many times. What it binds is not known. Individual cDNA molecules were tagged with unique molecular identifiers, the study reported. Each CDR3 protein gets one entry after TCRdb re-called the 5' RACE reads with MiXCR. The sample consists of about 52,000 distinct CDR3 sequences, about 6.2% of them appearing once. General study results and limits: Lookups in VDJdb leaned toward anti-spike CD8 responses and missed private and CD4 specificities.

The V and J ends lost 5 bases and 1 base respectively, with 18 bases between them. The CDR3 has 17 amino acids. This receptor was obtained from an adult who was a healthcare worker with PCR-confirmed SARS-CoV-2 infection or an uninfected control (not recorded which). The specimen sequenced was whole blood. The chain combines TRBV12-3 or TRBV12-4 with TRBJ1-5; possibly TRBD1 for D (5 bases). The CDR3 spells CASSGAKGRRSNQPQHF. CDR3 in DNA: TGTGCCAGCAGTGGGGCAAAGGGGCGTAGGAGCAATCAGCCCCAGCATTTT.